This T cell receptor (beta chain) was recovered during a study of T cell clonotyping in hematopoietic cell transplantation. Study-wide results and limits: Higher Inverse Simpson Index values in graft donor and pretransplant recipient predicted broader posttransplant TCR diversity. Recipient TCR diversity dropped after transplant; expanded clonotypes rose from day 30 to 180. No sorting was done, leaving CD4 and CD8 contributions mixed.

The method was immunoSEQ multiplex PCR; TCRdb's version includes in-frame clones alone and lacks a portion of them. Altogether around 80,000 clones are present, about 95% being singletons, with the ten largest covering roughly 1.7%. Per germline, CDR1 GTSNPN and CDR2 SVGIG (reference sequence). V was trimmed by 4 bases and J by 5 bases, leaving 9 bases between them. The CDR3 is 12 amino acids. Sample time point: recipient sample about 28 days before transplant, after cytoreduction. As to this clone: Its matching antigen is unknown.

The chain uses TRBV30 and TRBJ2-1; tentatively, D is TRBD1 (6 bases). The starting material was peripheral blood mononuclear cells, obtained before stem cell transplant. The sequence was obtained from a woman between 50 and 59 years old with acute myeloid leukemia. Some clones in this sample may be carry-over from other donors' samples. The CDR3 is CAWKDSHNEQFF. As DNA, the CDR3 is TGTGCCTGGAAGGACAGCCACAATGAGCAGTTCTTC.